This is a list of T cell receptor beta chains from one sample in a study of T cell responses to AZD1222 COVID-19 vaccine. TCRdb's copy holds only in-frame clones and misses some; the assay was immunoSEQ multiplex PCR. The sample has 150,000 or so clones; 90% to 95% are singletons. Specimen: peripheral blood, collected 28 days after the second AZD1222 dose. These receptors originate from an adult who received the AZD1222 COVID-19 vaccine. CDR3s include the opening cysteine and the closing phenylalanine or tryptophan. The D gene is left open where the match is weak. The listing skips clone size in some rows; elsewhere it reads once, few, many or a size class.

CDR3 DNA: TGCGCCAGCAGCTTGAGGACAGGGGGAAGCACAGATACGCAGTATTTT
CDR3 protein: CASSLRTGGSTDTQYF
J gene: TRBJ2-3
V gene: TRBV5-1
clone size: -
D gene: TRBD1

CDR3 DNA: TGTGCCAGCAGTTACTCGAAGGGCCGGATACGAGACGAGCAGTACTTC
CDR3 protein: CASSYSKGRIRDEQYF
J gene: TRBJ2-7
V gene: TRBV6-2/TRBV6-3
clone size: -
D gene: -

CDR3 DNA: TGTGCCAGCAGCTTAAATCTAGGGGGCGCGGGACCCACTGAAGCTTTCTTT
CDR3 protein: CASSLNLGGAGPTEAFF
J gene: TRBJ1-1
V gene: TRBV11-3
clone size: -
D gene: TRBD1

CDR3 DNA: TGTGCCAGCAGTTACTCGACAAAGTCTTCGGCGACAGGGACGGGCACTGAAGCTTTCTTT
CDR3 protein: CASSYSTKSSATGTGTEAFF
J gene: TRBJ1-1
V gene: TRBV6-7
clone size: -
D gene: TRBD1

CDR3 DNA: TGTGCCAGTAGTATTCTAAGACGGGGGTATGATCAGCCCCAGCATTTT
CDR3 protein: CASSILRRGYDQPQHF
J gene: TRBJ1-5
V gene: TRBV19
clone size: few
D gene: -

CDR3 DNA: TGTGCCAGCAGAGCCCGGGAGTCAGGGCGGGGAAGGACCTACGAGCAGTACTTC
CDR3 protein: CASRARESGRGRTYEQYF
J gene: TRBJ2-7
V gene: TRBV2
clone size: -
D gene: -

CDR3 DNA: TGTGCCAGCAGCTTGGACTCTGGAAACACCATATATTTT
CDR3 protein: CASSLDSGNTIYF
J gene: TRBJ1-3
V gene: TRBV7-9
clone size: -
D gene: -

CDR3 DNA: TGTGCCTGGGTTGGCGTGCCTTCTGGAAACACCATATATTTT
CDR3 protein: CAWVGVPSGNTIYF
J gene: TRBJ1-3
V gene: TRBV30
clone size: -
D gene: -

CDR3 DNA: TGTGCCAGCAGCTTAGGGGAAGGGCCCAGCCAGCCCCAGCATTTT
CDR3 protein: CASSLGEGPSQPQHF
J gene: TRBJ1-5
V gene: TRBV7-9
clone size: -
D gene: -

CDR3 DNA: TGTGCCAGCAGCCAAGGCCCCCCCCGCGGGGATGGCTACACCTTC
CDR3 protein: CASSQGPPRGDGYTF
J gene: TRBJ1-2
V gene: TRBV3-1/TRBV3-2
clone size: -
D gene: -

CDR3 DNA: TGTGCCAGCAGTCCCCCCGGGAGCAATCAGCCCCAGCATTTT
CDR3 protein: CASSPPGSNQPQHF
J gene: TRBJ1-5
V gene: TRBV27
clone size: once
D gene: -

CDR3 DNA: TGTGCCAGCAGCCCCCTTACACCGGACAGGGCTAGCGATGAGCAGTTCTTC
CDR3 protein: CASSPLTPDRASDEQFF
J gene: TRBJ2-1
V gene: TRBV5-4
clone size: -
D gene: TRBD1

CDR3 DNA: TGTGCCAGCAGTGATCCGGGGCATACCGGGGAGCTGTTTTTT
CDR3 protein: CASSDPGHTGELFF
J gene: TRBJ2-2
V gene: TRBV2
clone size: -
D gene: -

CDR3 DNA: TGTGCCTGGAGTGGGACGCCAGGAGAAAAACTGTTTTTT
CDR3 protein: CAWSGTPGEKLFF
J gene: TRBJ1-4
V gene: TRBV30
clone size: -
D gene: -

CDR3 DNA: TGTGCCATCAGTGGGGCCCCACCGGGACAGGGGGTCGACACCGGGGAGCTGTTTTTT
CDR3 protein: CAISGAPPGQGVDTGELFF
J gene: TRBJ2-2
V gene: TRBV10-3
clone size: once
D gene: TRBD1

CDR3 DNA: TGTGCCAGCAGCTTAGCGGGGACTAGCAATAATGAGCAGTTCTTC
CDR3 protein: CASSLAGTSNNEQFF
J gene: TRBJ2-1
V gene: TRBV11-3
clone size: -
D gene: TRBD2

CDR3 DNA: TGCAGTGCTGGACAGGGCCAAAACACCATATATTTT
CDR3 protein: CSAGQGQNTIYF
J gene: TRBJ1-3
V gene: TRBV29-1
clone size: -
D gene: TRBD1

CDR3 DNA: TGTGCAAGTCGCTCTAGGGGGACTAGCGGGAGTGGCCTCTCCTACAATGAGCAGTTCTTC
CDR3 protein: CASRSRGTSGSGLSYNEQFF
J gene: TRBJ2-1
V gene: TRBV12-2
clone size: -
D gene: -

CDR3 DNA: TGTGCCAGCAGTCCACCACGGGACAGACCTCACGAGCAGTACTTC
CDR3 protein: CASSPPRDRPHEQYF
J gene: TRBJ2-7
V gene: TRBV6-2/TRBV6-3
clone size: -
D gene: TRBD1

CDR3 DNA: TGTGCCAGCAGTAAAAGGGGTAGGAGTGAAAAACTGTTTTTT
CDR3 protein: CASSKRGRSEKLFF
J gene: TRBJ1-4
V gene: TRBV28
clone size: -
D gene: -

CDR3 DNA: TGTGCCAGCAGCTTAGAGGCCGCAGGGGGGTTCCCCTACGAGCAGTACTTC
CDR3 protein: CASSLEAAGGFPYEQYF
J gene: TRBJ2-7
V gene: TRBV7-8
clone size: -
D gene: -

CDR3 DNA: TGTGCCAGCAGCTTAGCCGGGACGGGGATGCATGGCTACACCTTC
CDR3 protein: CASSLAGTGMHGYTF
J gene: TRBJ1-2
V gene: TRBV7-2
clone size: -
D gene: -

CDR3 DNA: TGTGCCAGCAGCAGGTCGGAAGAGACCCAGTACTTC
CDR3 protein: CASSRSEETQYF
J gene: TRBJ2-5
V gene: TRBV6-5
clone size: -
D gene: -

CDR3 DNA: TGTGCCAGCGGCGGGGTATACACTGAAGCTTTCTTT
CDR3 protein: CASGGVYTEAFF
J gene: TRBJ1-1
V gene: TRBV12-3/TRBV12-4
clone size: -
D gene: -

CDR3 DNA: TGCAGTGCTAGAGATTATTGGGGTACGGTCTTC
CDR3 protein: CSARDYWGTVF
J gene: TRBJ2-1
V gene: TRBV20-1
clone size: once
D gene: -

CDR3 DNA: TGTGCCAGCAGCGGAGCGCCGGGACTAGTCGTACAAGATACGCAGTATTTT
CDR3 protein: CASSGAPGLVVQDTQYF
J gene: TRBJ2-3
V gene: TRBV9
clone size: -
D gene: TRBD2

CDR3 DNA: TGCGCCAGCAGTGAGAGCAGACCCTGGGATCAGCCCCAGCATTTT
CDR3 protein: CASSESRPWDQPQHF
J gene: TRBJ1-5
V gene: TRBV10-1
clone size: few
D gene: -